What follows is one T cell receptor beta chain and its context. Germline CDR1 SGHVS, CDR2 FNYEAQ. There are 16 residues in the CDR3. V lost 5 bases, J lost 2 bases, and 15 bases lay in between. Time point meaning: peripheral blood 6 weeks after treatment start. The sample originates from a study of PD-L1 blockade in urothelial cancer. As for the study in general: Timepoints chosen for blood analysis were 3 weeks (second dose) and 6 weeks after treatment start.

Assay: immunoSEQ multiplex PCR; the TCRdb copy retains only in-frame clones and omits some. Counted here are 25,000 to 35,000 clones, around three quarters occurring once; the ten biggest clones make up over 3%. The J gene is TRBJ1-4, the V gene TRBV7-6, with a tentative D call TRBD1 (5 bases). The TCR sequence derives from a man in his 70s with urothelial cancer. Material: PBMCs, obtained around atezolizumab (anti-PD-L1) treatment. The CDR3 spells CASSPALRATNEKLFF. The CDR3 DNA follows: TGTGCCAGCAGCCCGGCCCTCAGGGCGACTAATGAAAAACTGTTTTTT. The full variable domain, with the rest looked up from reference TRBV7-6 and TRBJ1-4, is GAGVSQSPRYKVTKRGQDVALRCDPISGHVSLYWYRQALGQGPEFLTYFNYEAQQDKSGLPNDRFSAERPEGSISTLTIQRTEQRDSAMYRCASSPALRATNEKLFFGSGTQLSVL.